This entry lists 21 T cell receptor beta chains sequenced from one sample in a study of T cell clonotyping in hematopoietic cell transplantation. This table comes from immunoSEQ multiplex PCR, and its TCRdb copy is limited to in-frame clones, with some not included. The sample includes about 36,000 clones, 75% to 90% of them seen just once. Sequencing was performed on peripheral blood mononuclear cells. All receptors come from a woman aged 40 to 50 in good health. Some clones in this sample may be carry-over from other donors' samples.

This rearrangement joins TRBV2 to TRBJ1-5, with no clear D. The CDR3 length is 15 residues. Trimming pared 5 bases from V and 0 bases from J, leaving 11 bases between. The germline CDR1 and CDR2 sequences are SNHLY and FYNNEI. The CDR3 coding sequence is TGTGCCAGCAGTTCTGAGGGATATAGCAATCAGCCCCAGCATTTT. As protein: CASSSEGYSNQPQHF.

The genes are TRBV11-3 and TRBJ2-2; TRBD1 matches 7 bases. The V gene end was trimmed by 0 bases and the J gene end by 5 bases; junction bases not matched to a gene: 3. Germline lookup yields CDR1 SGHNT and CDR2 YENEEA. This CDR3 has 15 amino acids. DNA of the CDR3: TGTGCCAGCAGCTTAGAGGGGACAGCAACCGGGGAGCTGTTTTTT. Protein sequence: CASSLEGTATGELFF.

This chain uses TRBV4-3 with TRBJ2-7; D uncertain. Trimming pared 0 bases from V and 0 bases from J, leaving 9 bases between. Germline V gene lookup returns CDR1 LGHNA and CDR2 YSLEER. This CDR3 comprises 15 residues. The CDR3, as DNA: TGCGCCAGCAGCCAAGATCTGGAGAACTCCTACGAGCAGTACTTC. Amino acid sequence: CASSQDLENSYEQYF.

This sequence joins TRBV4-2 and TRBJ1-2, with unresolved D. The CDR3 sequence is 15 residues long. Germline V gives CDR1 LGHNA, CDR2 YNFKEQ. Trimming removed 0 bases from V and 4 bases from J, with 12 bases in between. The CDR3 region is CASSQELRQTYGYTF. DNA of the CDR3: TGTGCCAGCAGCCAAGAGCTAAGGCAGACCTATGGCTACACCTTC.

The chain employs TRBV4-2 and TRBJ1-2, with D possibly being TRBD1 (6 bases). The CDR3 is 14 amino acids. V lost 4 bases and J lost 6, with 15 bases in between. Germline CDR1 and CDR2: LGHNA and YNFKEQ. The CDR3 region is CASSPTGGRDGYTF. CDR3 DNA: TGTGCCAGCAGCCCAACCGGGGGGCGGGATGGCTACACCTTC.

The CDR3 sequence is CASSDGQGNQPQHF. The DNA of the CDR3 is TGCGCCAGCAGCGACGGACAGGGCAATCAGCCCCAGCATTTT. J is TRBJ1-5 and V is TRBV5-1; 7 bases are a match to TRBD1. Germline V gene sequence: CDR1 SGHRS, CDR2 YFSETQ. CDR3 size: 14 residues. V was clipped by 4 bases and J by 2 bases; unmatched bases: 3.

The chain uses TRBV6-5 and TRBJ2-1, with 9 bases lining up with TRBD2. The CDR3 covers 13 residues. With 2 bases clipped from V and 10 bases from J, the junction kept 3 bases outside the gene matches. From germline, CDR1 is MNHEY and CDR2 SVGAGI. CDR3 sequence: CASSYLAGGEQFF. The CDR3 DNA sequence: TGTGCCAGCAGTTACCTGGCGGGAGGGGAGCAGTTCTTC.

J is TRBJ2-7 and V is TRBV5-1, with a possible D match to TRBD1 (6 bases). The V gene lost 3 bases and the J gene lost 6 bases, with 13 bases spanning the gap. This CDR3 region has 13 residues. Germline V lookup: CDR1 SGHRS, CDR2 YFSETQ. CDR3 residues: CASSSAGVSEQYF. The CDR3 coding sequence is TGCGCCAGCAGCTCAGCAGGGGTTAGCGAGCAGTACTTC.

This clone was counted a single time. The V gene is TRBV15, the J gene TRBJ2-7; 8 bases agree with TRBD1. Germline V CDR1 and CDR2: LNHNV, YYDKDF (reference sequence). J gave up 3 bases and V 3 bases, and 4 bases lay outside the gene matches. The CDR3 runs 14 residues. CDR3 loop: CATSSGTGFYEQYF. DNA of the CDR3: TGTGCCACCAGCAGCGGGACAGGATTCTACGAGCAGTACTTC.

This chain joins TRBV7-3 and TRBJ2-1; TRBD2 matches at 10 bases. The germline V gene has CDR1 SGHTA and CDR2 FQGTGA. There are 15 residues in the CDR3. The V and J ends lost 1 base and 7 bases, in that order; junction bases with no gene match: 4. As DNA, the CDR3 is TGTGCCAGCAGCTTAAAGCGGGAGGGCCGGAATGAGCAGTTCTTC. This codes for CASSLKREGRNEQFF.

The chain links TRBV28 to TRBJ2-1; 7 bases fit TRBD2. This CDR3 has 15 amino acids. Germline trimming cut 8 bases from V and 2 bases from J; bases unmatched to any gene: 9. Germline CDR1 is MDHEN and CDR2 is SYDVKM. This CDR3 reads CASSSGAAPYNEQFF. The CDR3 DNA sequence: TGTGCCAGCTCAAGCGGGGCCGCTCCCTACAATGAGCAGTTCTTC.

The J gene is TRBJ1-1, the V gene TRBV9, with D perhaps matching TRBD1 (6 bases). This CDR3 spans 15 amino acids. With 3 bases removed from V and 5 bases from J, the gap between germline ends came to 17 bases. From germline, CDR1 is SGDLS and CDR2 YYNGEE. The chain's CDR3 is CASSGGAGVGTEAFF. CDR3 in DNA: TGTGCCAGCAGCGGGGGAGCAGGGGTGGGGACTGAAGCTTTCTTT.

This chain connects TRBV5-1 to TRBJ1-1; tentative D call: TRBD1 (6 bases). This CDR3 spans 12 amino acids. Germline lookup yields CDR1 SGHRS and CDR2 YFSETQ. V was pared by 7 bases and J by 5 bases, with 12 bases between. Written as DNA, the CDR3 is TGCGCCAGCGAGGGGGGCCGGACTGAAGCTTTCTTT. This encodes CASEGGRTEAFF.

A single count supports this clone. This chain connects TRBV28 to TRBJ2-1, with TRBD1 identical over 7 bases. Germline V gene sequence: CDR1 MDHEN, CDR2 SYDVKM. The junction had 1 base not matched to a gene; V was cut back by 3 bases and J by 2 bases. There are 14 residues in the CDR3. The CDR3 is CASSFGTAYNEQFF. The CDR3 DNA is TGTGCCAGCAGTTTTGGGACAGCCTACAATGAGCAGTTCTTC.

The V and J genes are TRBV5-1 and TRBJ2-5; possible D gene TRBD2, 5 bases. Trimming took 0 bases from V and 3 from J, leaving 9 bases between them. In germline, CDR1 is SGHRS, CDR2 YFSETQ. The length of the CDR3 is 14 residues. CDR3 nucleotides: TGCGCCAGCAGCTTGGGGAGCGGAGAAGAGACCCAGTACTTC. Amino acids: CASSLGSGEETQYF.

This chain uses TRBV28 with TRBJ2-1; weak D call: TRBD1 (6 bases). Germline V lookup: CDR1 MDHEN, CDR2 SYDVKM. V lost 3 bases and J 0 bases, leaving 9 bases between the germline ends. CDR3 length: 15 amino acids. The CDR3 nucleotides read TGTGCCAGCAGTTTTCTCAGGGGCTCCTACAATGAGCAGTTCTTC. As protein: CASSFLRGSYNEQFF.

J is TRBJ1-3 and V is TRBV29-1; 7 bases align to TRBD1. From germline, CDR1 is SQVTM and CDR2 ANQGSEA. The CDR3 extends over 12 amino acids. After removal of 6 bases from V and 1 base from J, the junction contained 0 bases not matched to a gene. CDR3 DNA: TGCAGCGTGGGACAGTCTGGAAACACCATATATTTT. Encoded protein: CSVGQSGNTIYF.

The gene calls are TRBV5-1 and TRBJ1-4, with 7 nucleotides matching TRBD1. J gave up 3 bases and V 2 bases, and 7 bases lay outside the gene matches. Germline V gene sequence: CDR1 SGHRS, CDR2 YFSETQ. The CDR3 length is 16 residues. This CDR3 is CASSFTGTEANEKLFF. The DNA for the CDR3 is TGCGCCAGCAGCTTCACCGGGACAGAGGCTAATGAAAAACTGTTTTTT.

The chain recombines TRBV7-8 with TRBJ2-3, with D perhaps TRBD1 (5 bases). Trimming took off 0 bases at V and 3 bases at J, with 13 bases between the two ends. Germline lookup yields CDR1 SGHVS and CDR2 FQNEAQ. This CDR3 contains 16 residues. This chain's CDR3 is CASSLARGQGTDTQYF. CDR3 DNA: TGTGCCAGCAGCTTAGCGCGAGGTCAGGGAACAGATACGCAGTATTTT.

This chain links TRBV28 with TRBJ2-7, with 7 bases fitting TRBD2. Germline V lookup: CDR1 MDHEN, CDR2 SYDVKM. V shed 1 base and J 1 base; nucleotides not matched to a gene: 4. The CDR3 loop spans 15 amino acids. The CDR3 is CASSLSGGLSYEQYF. Here the CDR3 DNA reads TGTGCCAGCAGTTTATCGGGGGGACTGTCCTACGAGCAGTACTTC.

This clone was seen a handful of times. The chain recombines TRBV5-6 with TRBJ2-7, with D perhaps matching TRBD2 (6 bases). The germline gives CDR1 SGHDT, CDR2 YYEEEE. The CDR3 is 15 residues long. Trimming removed 3 bases at V and 2 bases at J, with 15 bases between. CDR3 sequence (DNA): TGTGCCAGCAGCTATACGGGAGACAGTACCTACGAGCAGTACTTC. It specifies CASSYTGDSTYEQYF.